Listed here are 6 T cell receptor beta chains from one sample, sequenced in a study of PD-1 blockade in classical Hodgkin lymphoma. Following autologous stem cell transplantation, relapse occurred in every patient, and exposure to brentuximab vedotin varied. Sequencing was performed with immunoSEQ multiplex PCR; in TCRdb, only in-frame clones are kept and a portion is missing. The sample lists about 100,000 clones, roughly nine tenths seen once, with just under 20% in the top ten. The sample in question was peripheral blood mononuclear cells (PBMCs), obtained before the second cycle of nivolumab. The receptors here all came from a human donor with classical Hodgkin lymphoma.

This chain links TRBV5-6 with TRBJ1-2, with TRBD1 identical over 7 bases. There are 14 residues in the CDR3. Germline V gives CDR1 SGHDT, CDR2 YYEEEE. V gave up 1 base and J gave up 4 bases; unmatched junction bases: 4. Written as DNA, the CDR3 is TGTGCCAGCAGCTTGAGGGGGCGCATCTATGGCTACACCTTC. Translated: CASSLRGRIYGYTF.

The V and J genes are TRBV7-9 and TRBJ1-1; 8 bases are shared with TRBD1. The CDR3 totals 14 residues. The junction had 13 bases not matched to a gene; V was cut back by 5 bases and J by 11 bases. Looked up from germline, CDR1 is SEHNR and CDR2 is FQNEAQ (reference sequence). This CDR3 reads CASSAGGRAQGAFF. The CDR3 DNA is TGTGCCAGCAGCGCAGGGGGCAGGGCCCAGGGGGCTTTCTTT.

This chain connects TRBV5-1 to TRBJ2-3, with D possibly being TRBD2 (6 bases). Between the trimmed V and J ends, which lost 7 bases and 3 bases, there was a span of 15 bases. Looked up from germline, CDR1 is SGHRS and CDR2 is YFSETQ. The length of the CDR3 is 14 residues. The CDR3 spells CASSTSLGTDTQYF. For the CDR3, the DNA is TGCGCCAGCTCTACTAGCCTGGGTACAGATACGCAGTATTTT. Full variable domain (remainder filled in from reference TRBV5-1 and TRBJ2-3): KAGVTQTPRYLIKTRGQQVTLSCSPISGHRSVSWYQQTPGQGLQFLFEYFSETQRNKGNFPGRFSGRQFSNSRSEMNVSTLELGDSALYLCASSTSLGTDTQYFGPGTRLTVL.

The CDR3 spells CASSLDSNQPQHF. The CDR3, as DNA: TGTGCCAGCAGCTTAGATAGCAATCAGCCCCAGCATTTT. The V call is TRBV7-8, the J call TRBJ1-5; D remains unclear. CDR1 is SGHVS, CDR2 FQNEAQ, per germline. The CDR3 totals 13 residues. V lost 1 base and J lost 0, with 1 base in between.

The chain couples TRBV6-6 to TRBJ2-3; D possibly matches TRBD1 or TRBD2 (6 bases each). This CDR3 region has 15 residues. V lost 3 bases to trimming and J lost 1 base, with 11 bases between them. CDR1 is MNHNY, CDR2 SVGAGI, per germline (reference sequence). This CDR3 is CASSYEGGRTDTQYF. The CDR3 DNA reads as TGTGCCAGCAGTTATGAGGGGGGTCGCACAGATACGCAGTATTTT.

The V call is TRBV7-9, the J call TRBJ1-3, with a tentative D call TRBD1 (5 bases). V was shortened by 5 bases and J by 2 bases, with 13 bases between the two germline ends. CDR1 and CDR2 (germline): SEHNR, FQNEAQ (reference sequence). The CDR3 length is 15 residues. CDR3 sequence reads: CASSPEGSPGNTIYF. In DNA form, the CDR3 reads TGTGCCAGCAGCCCTGAGGGGTCGCCTGGAAACACCATATATTTT. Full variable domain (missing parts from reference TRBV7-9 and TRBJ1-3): DTGVSQNPRHKITKRGQNVTFRCDPISEHNRLYWYRQTLGQGPEFLTYFQNEAQLEKSRLLSDRFSAERPKGSFSTLEIQRTEQGDSAMYLCASSPEGSPGNTIYFGEGSWLTVV.